This TCR beta chain was profiled in a study of T cells after yellow fever vaccination. Study-wide results and caveats: FACS-sorted repertoires could harbor abundant contaminating bulk-population clonotypes.

The germline CDR1 and CDR2 sequences are LNHNV and YYDKDF (reference sequence). Trimming removed 0 bases from V and 5 bases from J, with 7 bases in between. This CDR3 is 13 amino acids long. Conversion of TCR transcripts into cDNA relied on 5'RACE template switching, which added a universal primer site and UMIs. Using its own MiXCR run on the 5' RACE reads, TCRdb lists one record per CDR3 protein. This repertoire shows 200,000 to 250,000 distinct CDR3 sequences, 6.9% found once; its top ten account for about 0.85%. Points on this clonotype: The antigen is not known.

This rearrangement joins TRBV15 to TRBJ2-5; D call uncertain. This TCR came from a man aged 25 to 40 who received the YFV17D yellow fever vaccine. Sequenced material: CD4+ T cells sorted from PBMCs, taken 15 days after the yellow fever booster vaccination. CDR3 DNA sequence: TGTGCCACCAGCAGAGATCGGTGGGAGACCCAGTACTTC. Its translation: CATSRDRWETQYF.